This T cell receptor (beta chain) was retrieved from a study of shared clonotypes between healthy human individuals. Study at large: Three CD4 naive, three CD4 memory, two CD8 naive and one CD8 memory plate were used per donor.

The table lists this clone with a count of one. Clones were sequenced by immunoSEQ multiplex PCR, and TCRdb holds only the in-frame ones, with some missing. The repertoire holds around 1.9 million clones, roughly 91% seen once, with 1.7% in the top ten. Selected positively for CCR7 and CD45RO-negative, naive CD8 cells excluded terminally differentiated effector memory CD45RA+ cells. Only Caucasian adults living in Nashville, Tennessee served as donors. Specimen: naive CD8+ T cells from PBMCs. The clonotype comes from a man aged 18 to 30 in good health. Some clones in this sample may be carry-over from other donors' samples.

The DNA of the CDR3 is TGCAGCGCCGTGGGGGGAGGGCCCTCAGATACGCAGTATTTT. Protein sequence: CSAVGGGPSDTQYF. The V and J genes are TRBV29-1 and TRBJ2-3; 7 bases match TRBD2. Per germline, CDR1 SQVTM and CDR2 ANQGSEA. The CDR3 contains 14 residues. The trim removed 7 bases at V and 4 bases at J, leaving 11 bases unmatched.